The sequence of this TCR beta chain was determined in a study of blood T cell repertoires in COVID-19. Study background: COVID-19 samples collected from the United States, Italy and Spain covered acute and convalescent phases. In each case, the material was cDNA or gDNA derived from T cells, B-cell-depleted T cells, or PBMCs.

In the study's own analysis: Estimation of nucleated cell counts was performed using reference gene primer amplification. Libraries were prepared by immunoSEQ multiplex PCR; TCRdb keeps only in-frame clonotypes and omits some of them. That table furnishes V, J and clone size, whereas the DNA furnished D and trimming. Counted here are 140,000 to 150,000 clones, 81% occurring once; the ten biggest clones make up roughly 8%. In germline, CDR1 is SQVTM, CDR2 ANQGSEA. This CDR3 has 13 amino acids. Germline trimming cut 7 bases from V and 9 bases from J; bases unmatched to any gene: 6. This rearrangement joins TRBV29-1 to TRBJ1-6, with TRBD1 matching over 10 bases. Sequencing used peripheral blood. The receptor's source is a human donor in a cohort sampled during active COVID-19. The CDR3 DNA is TGCAGCGCTTCGACAGGGGGCGCTTCACCCCTCCACTTT. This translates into CSASTGGASPLHF.